This TCR beta chain came from a study of T-cell reconstitution after alpha-beta-depleted transplantation in children. The V and J ends lost 7 bases and 4 bases respectively, with 17 bases between them. The germline CDR1 and CDR2 sequences are SGHTA and FQGNSA. The CDR3 covers 14 residues. Unique molecular identifiers featured in how the TCRbeta library was prepared. TCRdb reanalysed the PCR reads using MiXCR and keeps one entry per CDR3 protein. Among approximately 200,000 distinct CDR3 sequences, 6.3% were seen once, and the ten largest hold 4.5% to 5.5%. General study results and limits: Hyperexpanded clones declined; after one year, newly produced T cells mostly supplied diversity.

This clonotype was counted many times. Its antigen is not known. This specimen consisted of PBMCs, obtained before TCRalphabeta/CD19-depleted stem cell transplant. The TCR was taken from a girl in the first two years of life with combined immunodeficiency, due to receive a stem cell transplant. The genes are TRBV7-2 and TRBJ2-7, with D unclear. Written as DNA, the CDR3 is TGTGCCAGCACCTTTGATGGAATTGGTTACGAGCAGTACTTC. Translation: CASTFDGIGYEQYF.